This T cell receptor beta chain was recovered during a study of blood T cell repertoires in COVID-19. Study-wide background: T cells, B-cell-depleted T cells, or PBMCs provided the cDNA or gDNA that served as material.

Profiled with immunoSEQ multiplex PCR; TCRdb holds only in-frame clones, not every one. The sample includes about 82,000 clones, about four fifths of them seen just once. This CDR3 has 17 residues. From germline, CDR1 is MDHEN and CDR2 SYDVKM. With V trimmed by 1 base and J by 3 bases, 6 bases remained unmatched. V gene TRBV28 combines with J gene TRBJ2-1, with 10 positions matching TRBD2. The clonotype originates from a woman aged 40 to 49 with active or convalescent COVID-19. The specimen was peripheral blood. The CDR3 DNA reads TGTGCCAGCAGTTTATTTCCGGGACTAGCGCGCTACAATGAGCAGTTCTTC. Protein sequence: CASSLFPGLARYNEQFF.